This T cell receptor beta chain was sequenced in a study of T-cell reconstitution after alpha-beta-depleted transplantation in children. There are 14 residues in the CDR3. Between the trimmed V and J ends, which lost 2 bases and 8 bases, there was a span of 15 bases. Preparation of the TCRbeta library used unique molecular identifiers. TCRdb reanalysed the PCR reads using MiXCR and keeps one entry per CDR3 protein. The sample has about 540,000 distinct CDR3 sequences, about 18% seen once; the top ten hold more than 2.5%. V usage is TRBV12-3 or TRBV12-4 and J usage is TRBJ1-2, with D uncertain. The starting material was PBMCs from the stem cell graft donor, obtained from the stem cell graft. The source of this sequence is a human donor who donated a stem cell graft to a child with acute lymphoblastic leukemia. The CDR3 DNA follows: TGTGCCAGCAGTTTACCCTCTCGCTCGAGGGGCTACACCTTC. Translated: CASSLPSRSRGYTF.